This TCR beta chain was retrieved from a study of CD4 T cells in relation to SARS-CoV-2 and coronaviruses. The CDR3 has 13 residues. Germline CDR1 is MNHEY and CDR2 is SVGAGI. V was cut by 4 bases and J by 5 bases, with 11 bases left in between. Unexposed donor CD4+ T cells date from 2011-2018, before the COVID-19 pandemic. After 10 to 11 days of culture, CD4+ T cells were isolated. Remarks on this clone: Its antigen is not identified.

Study results and caveats: In around 67% of donors, memory CD4+ clonotypes crossrecognized SARS-CoV-2 and at least one common cold coronavirus spike.

Clones were sequenced by immunoSEQ multiplex PCR, and TCRdb holds only the in-frame ones, with some missing. The profile shows 22,000 or so clones, just under 70% of them singletons. The gene calls are TRBV6-5 and TRBJ2-5, with D maybe TRBD2 (6 bases). This TCR was recovered from a human donor in good health. Sequencing used CD4+ T cells from PBMCs, cultured in vitro. In nucleotides, the CDR3 is TGTGCCAGCAGTTCCCTCCTAGCGGAGACCCAGTACTTC. As protein: CASSSLLAETQYF.